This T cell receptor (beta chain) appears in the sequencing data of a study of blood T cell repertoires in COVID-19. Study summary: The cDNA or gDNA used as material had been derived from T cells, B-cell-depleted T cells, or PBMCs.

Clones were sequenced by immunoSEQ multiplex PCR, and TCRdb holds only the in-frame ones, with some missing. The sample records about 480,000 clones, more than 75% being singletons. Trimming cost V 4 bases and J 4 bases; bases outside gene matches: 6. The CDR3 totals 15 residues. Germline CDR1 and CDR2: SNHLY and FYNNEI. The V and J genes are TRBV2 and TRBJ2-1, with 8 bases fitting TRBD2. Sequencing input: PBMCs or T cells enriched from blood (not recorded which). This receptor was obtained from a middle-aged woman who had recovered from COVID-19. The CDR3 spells CASSALAGTYNEQFF. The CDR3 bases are TGTGCCAGCAGTGCTCTAGCGGGTACATACAATGAGCAGTTCTTC.